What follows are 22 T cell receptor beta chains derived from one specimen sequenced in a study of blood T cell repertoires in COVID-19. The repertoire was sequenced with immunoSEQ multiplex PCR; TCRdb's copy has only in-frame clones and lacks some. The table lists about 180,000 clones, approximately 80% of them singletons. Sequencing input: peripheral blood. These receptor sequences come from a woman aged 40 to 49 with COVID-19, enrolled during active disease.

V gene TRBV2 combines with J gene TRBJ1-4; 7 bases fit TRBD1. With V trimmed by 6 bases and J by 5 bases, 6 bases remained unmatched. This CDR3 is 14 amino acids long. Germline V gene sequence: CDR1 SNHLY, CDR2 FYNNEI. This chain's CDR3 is CASREGTVNEKLFF. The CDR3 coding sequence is TGTGCCAGCAGAGAGGGGACAGTGAATGAAAAACTGTTTTTT.

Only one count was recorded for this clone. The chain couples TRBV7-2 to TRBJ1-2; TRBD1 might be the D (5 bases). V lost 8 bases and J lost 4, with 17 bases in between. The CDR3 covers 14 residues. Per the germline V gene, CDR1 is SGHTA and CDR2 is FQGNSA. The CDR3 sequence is CASADTSGLYGYTF. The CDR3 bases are TGTGCCAGCGCGGACACTTCAGGGCTCTATGGCTACACCTTC.

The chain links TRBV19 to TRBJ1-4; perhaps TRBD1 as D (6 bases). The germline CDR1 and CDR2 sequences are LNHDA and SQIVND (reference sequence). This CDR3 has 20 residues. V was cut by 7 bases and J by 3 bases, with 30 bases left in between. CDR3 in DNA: TGTGCCAGTAAAGTCTTGAGGGGACAAGCGGAAACCAGGGCTAATGAAAAACTGTTTTTT. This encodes CASKVLRGQAETRANEKLFF.

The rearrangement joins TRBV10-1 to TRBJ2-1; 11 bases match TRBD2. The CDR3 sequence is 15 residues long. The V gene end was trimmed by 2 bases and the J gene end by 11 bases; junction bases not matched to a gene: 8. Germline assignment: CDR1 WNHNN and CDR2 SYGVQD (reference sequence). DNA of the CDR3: TGCGCCAGCAGTGAGACTAGCGGGAGCTGGCTGAAGCAGTTCTTC. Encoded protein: CASSETSGSWLKQFF.

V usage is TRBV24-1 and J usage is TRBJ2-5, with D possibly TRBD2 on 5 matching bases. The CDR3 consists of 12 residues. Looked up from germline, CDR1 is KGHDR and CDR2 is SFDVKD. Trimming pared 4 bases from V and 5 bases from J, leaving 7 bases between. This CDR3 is CATSERGETQYF. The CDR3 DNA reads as TGTGCCACCAGTGAACGCGGGGAGACCCAGTACTTC.

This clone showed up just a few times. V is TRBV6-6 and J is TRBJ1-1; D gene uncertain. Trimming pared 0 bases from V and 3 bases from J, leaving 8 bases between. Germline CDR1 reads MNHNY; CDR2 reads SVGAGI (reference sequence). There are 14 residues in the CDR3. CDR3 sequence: CASSYSREDTEAFF. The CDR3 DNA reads TGTGCCAGCAGTTACTCACGGGAAGACACTGAAGCTTTCTTT.

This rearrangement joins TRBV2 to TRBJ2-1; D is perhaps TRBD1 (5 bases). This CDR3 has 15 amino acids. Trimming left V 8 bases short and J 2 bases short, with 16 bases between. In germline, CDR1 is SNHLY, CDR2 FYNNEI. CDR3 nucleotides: TGTGCCAGCCTGGGGCGGCTGGCGACCTACAATGAGCAGTTCTTC. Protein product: CASLGRLATYNEQFF.

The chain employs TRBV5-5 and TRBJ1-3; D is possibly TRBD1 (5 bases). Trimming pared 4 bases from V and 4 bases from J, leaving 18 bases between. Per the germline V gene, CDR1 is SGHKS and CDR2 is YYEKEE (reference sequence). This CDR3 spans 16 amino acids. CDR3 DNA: TGTGCCAGCAGCGGGGGACTCTCCATACTGGGAAACACCATATATTTT. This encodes CASSGGLSILGNTIYF. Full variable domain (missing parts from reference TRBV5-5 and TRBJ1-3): DAGVTQSPTHLIKTRGQQVTLRCSPISGHKSVSWYQQVLGQGPQFIFQYYEKEERGRGNFPDRFSARQFPNYSSELNVNALLLGDSALYLCASSGGLSILGNTIYFGEGSWLTVV.

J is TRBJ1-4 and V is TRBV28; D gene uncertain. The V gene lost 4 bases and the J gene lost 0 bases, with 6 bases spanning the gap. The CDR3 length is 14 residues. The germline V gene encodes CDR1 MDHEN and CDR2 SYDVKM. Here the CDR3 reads CASSSPATNEKLFF. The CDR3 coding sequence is TGTGCCAGCAGTTCCCCTGCAACTAATGAAAAACTGTTTTTT.

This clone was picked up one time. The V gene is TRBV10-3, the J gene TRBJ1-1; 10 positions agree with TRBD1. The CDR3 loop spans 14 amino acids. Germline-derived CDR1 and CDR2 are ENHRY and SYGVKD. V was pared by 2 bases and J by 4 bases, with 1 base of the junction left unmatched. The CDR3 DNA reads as TGTGCCATCAGTGAGGGACAGGGGGGCACTGAAGCTTTCTTT. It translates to CAISEGQGGTEAFF.

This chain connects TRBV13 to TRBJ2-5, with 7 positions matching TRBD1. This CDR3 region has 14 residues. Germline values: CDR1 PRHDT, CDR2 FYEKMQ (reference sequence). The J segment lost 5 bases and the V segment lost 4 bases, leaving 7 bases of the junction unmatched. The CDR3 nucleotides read TGTGCCAGCAGCTATTACAGGGGAAGCGAGACCCAGTACTTC. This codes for CASSYYRGSETQYF.

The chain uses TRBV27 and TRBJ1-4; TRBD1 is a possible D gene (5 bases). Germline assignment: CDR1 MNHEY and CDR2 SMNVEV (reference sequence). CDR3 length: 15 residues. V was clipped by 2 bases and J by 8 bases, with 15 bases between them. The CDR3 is CASSLRGRAGEKLFF. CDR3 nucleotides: TGTGCCAGCAGTTTAAGGGGCAGGGCAGGCGAAAAACTGTTTTTT.

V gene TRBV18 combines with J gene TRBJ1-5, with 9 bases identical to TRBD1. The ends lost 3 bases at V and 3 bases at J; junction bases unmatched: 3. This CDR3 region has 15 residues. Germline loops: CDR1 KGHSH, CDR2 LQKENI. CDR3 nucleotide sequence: TGTGCCAGCTCACCTGGGACAGGGTACAATCAGCCCCAGCATTTT. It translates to CASSPGTGYNQPQHF.

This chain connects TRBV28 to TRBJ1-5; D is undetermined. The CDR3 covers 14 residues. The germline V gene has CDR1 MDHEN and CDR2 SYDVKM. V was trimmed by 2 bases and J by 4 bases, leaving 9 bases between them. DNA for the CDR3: TGTGCCAGCAGTTTAAGACTCCCGAATCAGCCCCAGCATTTT. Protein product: CASSLRLPNQPQHF.

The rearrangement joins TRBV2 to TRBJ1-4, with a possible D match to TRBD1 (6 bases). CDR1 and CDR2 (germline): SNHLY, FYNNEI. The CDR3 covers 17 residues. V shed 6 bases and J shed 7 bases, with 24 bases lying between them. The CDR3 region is CASRRTRGLNLSEKLFF. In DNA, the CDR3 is TGTGCCAGCAGACGCACCAGGGGCCTGAACCTTTCTGAAAAACTGTTTTTT.

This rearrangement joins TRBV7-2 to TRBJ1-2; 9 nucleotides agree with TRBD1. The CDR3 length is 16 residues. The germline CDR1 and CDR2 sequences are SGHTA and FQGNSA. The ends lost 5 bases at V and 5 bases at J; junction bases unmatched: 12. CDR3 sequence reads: CASSLGQGPFPYGYTF. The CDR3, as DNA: TGTGCCAGCAGCCTAGGACAGGGGCCATTTCCATATGGCTACACCTTC.

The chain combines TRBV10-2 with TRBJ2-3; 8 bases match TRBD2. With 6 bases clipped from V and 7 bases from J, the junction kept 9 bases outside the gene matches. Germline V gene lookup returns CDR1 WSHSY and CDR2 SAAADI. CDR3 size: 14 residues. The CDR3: CASSGGTRQNTQYF. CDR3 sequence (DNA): TGCGCCAGCAGCGGAGGGACTAGGCAAAATACGCAGTATTTT.

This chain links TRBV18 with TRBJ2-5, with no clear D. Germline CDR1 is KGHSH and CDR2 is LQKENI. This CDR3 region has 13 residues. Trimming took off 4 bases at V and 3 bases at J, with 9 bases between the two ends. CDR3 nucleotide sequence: TGTGCCAGCTCACTGTCTAGGAAAGAGACCCAGTACTTC. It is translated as CASSLSRKETQYF.

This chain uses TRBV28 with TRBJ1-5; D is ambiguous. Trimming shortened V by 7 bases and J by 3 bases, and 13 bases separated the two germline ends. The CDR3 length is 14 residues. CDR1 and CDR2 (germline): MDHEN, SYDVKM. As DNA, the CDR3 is TGTGCCAGCACCCCGGTTAGCAACAATCAGCCCCAGCATTTT. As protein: CASTPVSNNQPQHF.

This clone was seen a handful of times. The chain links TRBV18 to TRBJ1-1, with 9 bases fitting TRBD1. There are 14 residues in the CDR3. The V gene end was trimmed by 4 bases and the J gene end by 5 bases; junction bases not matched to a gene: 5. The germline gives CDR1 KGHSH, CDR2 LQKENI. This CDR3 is CASSLGTGKTEAFF. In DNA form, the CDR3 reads TGTGCCAGCTCACTCGGGACAGGGAAAACTGAAGCTTTCTTT.

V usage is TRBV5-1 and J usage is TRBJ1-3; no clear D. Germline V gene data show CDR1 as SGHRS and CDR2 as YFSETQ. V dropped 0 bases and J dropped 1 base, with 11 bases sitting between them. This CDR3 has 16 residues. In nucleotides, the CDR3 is TGCGCCAGCAGCTTGGTACAGCATGAATCTGGAAACACCATATATTTT. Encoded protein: CASSLVQHESGNTIYF.

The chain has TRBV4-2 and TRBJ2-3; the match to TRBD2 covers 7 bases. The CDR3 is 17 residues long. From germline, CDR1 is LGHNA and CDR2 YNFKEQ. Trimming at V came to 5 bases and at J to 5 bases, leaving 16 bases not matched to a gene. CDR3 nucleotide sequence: TGTGCCAGCAGCTCCCAAGCCCCAGCGGGACTGGTAGATACGCAGTATTTT. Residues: CASSSQAPAGLVDTQYF.